This T cell receptor (beta chain) was sequenced for a study of regulatory T cells in long-lasting Graves disease. Study background: Antithyroid drugs had been taken by newly diagnosed Graves' patients for under 3 months.

Time point noted: newly diagnosed GD, antithyroid drugs for less than 3 months. The TCR library was prepared using RNA isolated from PBMCs. Libraries of TCR beta came from iRepertoire HTBI primers plus Arm-PCR of CDR3 regions. TCRdb reprocessed the multiplex PCR reads via MiXCR and lists one record per CDR3 protein. The sample has hundreds of thousands of distinct CDR3 sequences, about 16% seen once. This clonotype was observed once. The antigen is not known. Its ends do not fully match the called genes, so a read error is possible. CDR1 and CDR2 from the germline V gene are SGHNT and YENEEA. This CDR3 region has 14 residues. Findings of the study overall: Peripheral blood, not thyroid tissue, was the sole material studied.

These data were also filed under a second study, of T cells in Graves' hyperthyroidism and ophthalmopathy. That investigation notes: A set of HTBI primers served as the primers for a first-round RT-PCR of the TCR CDR3.

V and J are TRBV11-3 and TRBJ2-5; TRBD1 is a possible D gene (6 bases). This receptor was taken from a woman aged 35-65 years with Graves disease. The source material was peripheral blood mononuclear cells (PBMCs), sampled at new diagnosis, from a patient treated with antithyroid drugs. This CDR3 is CASSLGLGQEAQYF. CDR3 in DNA: TGTGCCAGCAGCCTAGGACTGGGACAAGAGGCCCAGTACTTC.